These 32 T cell receptor beta chains were all obtained from the same sample, sequenced in a study of T cells after yellow fever vaccination. TCRdb called the 5' RACE reads again in MiXCR, with one record for every CDR3 protein. The repertoire holds some 400,000 distinct CDR3 sequences, with 6.2% as singletons. The material sequenced was PBMCs, taken 5 days after the yellow fever booster vaccination. Receptor source: a young man who received the YFV17D yellow fever vaccine.

The rearrangement joins TRBV4-3 to TRBJ2-2; tentatively, D is TRBD1 (5 bases). The CDR3 spans 15 residues. V shed 1 base and J shed 4 bases, with 10 bases lying between them. Germline CDR1 is LGHNA and CDR2 is YSLEER. The CDR3 DNA reads as TGCGCCAGCAGCCAAGGACAGCTCTTCACCGGGGAGCTGTTTTTT. It is translated as CASSQGQLFTGELFF.

This clonotype was found a few times. V and J are TRBV5-1 and TRBJ2-5; no clear D. The CDR3 is 15 residues long. V lost 3 bases, J lost 2 bases, and 14 bases lay in between. Per germline, CDR1 SGHRS and CDR2 YFSETQ. The CDR3 loop is CASSSDGQKQETQYF. The CDR3 DNA reads as TGCGCCAGCAGCTCGGACGGCCAAAAACAAGAGACCCAGTACTTC.

This clonotype was observed a handful of times. One end of the junction is discordant with germline, which a read error may explain. This chain uses TRBV20-1 with TRBJ1-1; D is uncertain. This CDR3 contains 17 residues. The germline V gene has CDR1 DFQATT and CDR2 SNEGSKA (reference sequence). The CDR3 protein is CCARDLPRVGENTEAFF. As DNA, the CDR3 is TGCTGTGCTAGAGATCTCCCCCGCGTTGGTGAGAACACTGAAGCTTTCTTT.

The genes are TRBV12-3 or TRBV12-4 and TRBJ1-1; D is possibly TRBD1 (5 bases). CDR3 length equals 13 residues. The germline V and J ends were trimmed by 6 bases and 9 bases, with 17 bases remaining between them. The CDR3 is CASRPPGRLQAFF. The CDR3 nucleotides read TGTGCCAGCAGACCCCCGGGACGGCTTCAAGCTTTCTTT.

With respect to this clonotype: Given a much more abundant clone one base away, this may be a read error. This chain uses TRBV6-2 or TRBV6-3 with TRBJ2-2, with TRBD1 identical over 8 bases. The CDR3 runs 17 residues. Trimming at V came to 2 bases and at J to 0 bases, leaving 5 bases not matched to a gene. Germline V gene sequence: CDR1 MNHEY, CDR2 SVGEGT. CDR3 sequence (DNA): TGTGCCAGCAGTTACGCTTTGACAGGGGCGAACACCGGGGAGCTGTTTTTT. Its protein is CASSYALTGANTGELFF.

In this sample, this clonotype turned up many times. CDR3 DNA: TGTGCCAGCAGCTTAGGCGGGAGGGGTTCCTACAATGAGCAGTTCTTC. Protein: CASSLGGRGSYNEQFF. The chain employs TRBV7-2 and TRBJ2-1; 9 bases fit TRBD2. Trimming took 1 base from V and 1 from J; bases not matched to a gene: 2. The CDR3 has 16 amino acids. Germline V gene data show CDR1 as SGHTA and CDR2 as FQGNSA.

The chain couples TRBV12-3 or TRBV12-4 to TRBJ2-5; TRBD2 matches at 9 bases. The J segment lost 5 bases and the V segment lost 6 bases, leaving 7 bases of the junction unmatched. The CDR3 consists of 14 residues. The CDR3 protein is CASRDSGGQETQYF. The CDR3 DNA sequence: TGTGCCAGCAGGGATAGCGGGGGACAGGAGACCCAGTACTTC.

This clonotype was counted many times. The chain recombines TRBV30 with TRBJ2-7; the D call may be TRBD1 or TRBD2 (5 bases each). Germline loops: CDR1 GTSNPN, CDR2 SVGIG (reference sequence). The ends were cut back, 3 bases at V and 0 bases at J, with 18 bases in the middle. This CDR3 has 16 residues. The CDR3 DNA follows: TGTGCCTGGAGGCCCCTGGGGGTTATCTCCTCCTACGAGCAGTACTTC. It is translated as CAWRPLGVISSYEQYF.

This clonotype was recorded at least ten times. V usage is TRBV20-1 and J usage is TRBJ1-2; D uncertain. The V gene lost 6 bases and the J gene lost 4 bases, with 12 bases spanning the gap. This CDR3 spans 12 amino acids. Germline V gives CDR1 DFQATT, CDR2 SNEGSKA (reference sequence). CDR3 bases: TGCAGTGCCGAATCGGCAAGCTATGGCTACACCTTC. This codes for CSAESASYGYTF.

This clonotype has more than one count but fewer than ten. V gene TRBV10-3 combines with J gene TRBJ2-7; 7 nucleotides line up with TRBD2. CDR1 is ENHRY and CDR2 is SYGVKD in the germline V gene. After removal of 11 bases from V and 3 bases from J, the junction contained 7 bases not matched to a gene. The CDR3 spans 12 residues. CDR3 amino acids: CASGTTLYEQYF. The CDR3 DNA reads as TGTGCCTCAGGGACTACCCTCTACGAGCAGTACTTC.

This clonotype was seen ten or more times. This sequence joins TRBV5-6 and TRBJ2-7, with 7 bases aligning to TRBD2. This CDR3 spans 12 amino acids. V shed 5 bases, J shed 9 bases, and the junction held 8 bases outside the gene matches. The germline V gene encodes CDR1 SGHDT and CDR2 YYEEEE. CDR3 region: CASSLLARVQYF. DNA of the CDR3: TGTGCCAGCAGTTTACTAGCGAGGGTGCAGTACTTC.

This clonotype was recorded at least ten times. The rearrangement uses TRBV6-6 and TRBJ2-3; D is unclear. V dropped 3 bases and J dropped 2 bases, with 6 bases sitting between them. CDR1 and CDR2 (germline): MNHNY, SVGAGI (reference sequence). The CDR3 loop spans 13 amino acids. The CDR3 DNA reads as TGTGCCAGCAGTTATCTGAACACAGATACGCAGTATTTT. Protein product: CASSYLNTDTQYF.

There are many counts of this clonotype. V gene TRBV6-2 or TRBV6-3 combines with J gene TRBJ2-7; tentative D call: TRBD1 (5 bases). V lost 7 bases to trimming and J lost 5 bases, with 12 bases between them. Germline V gene data show CDR1 as MNHEY and CDR2 as SVGEGT. The CDR3 consists of 12 residues. The CDR3 region is CASNQGRDEQYF. The CDR3 DNA sequence: TGTGCCAGCAACCAGGGTCGCGACGAGCAGTACTTC.

This clonotype has a handful of counts. V is TRBV7-2 and J is TRBJ1-3; 9 bases are shared with TRBD1. With 6 bases clipped from V and 4 bases from J, the junction kept 10 bases outside the gene matches. This CDR3 spans 16 amino acids. Germline V gene sequence: CDR1 SGHTA, CDR2 FQGNSA. The CDR3 bases are TGTGCCAGCAGTTCACCAGGGACAGGGCCGGGAAACACCATATATTTT. It translates to CASSSPGTGPGNTIYF.

V is TRBV10-3 and J is TRBJ1-1; D perhaps matches TRBD1 (5 bases). The CDR3 has 13 amino acids. Trimming removed 7 bases from V and 1 base from J, with 10 bases in between. Looked up from germline, CDR1 is ENHRY and CDR2 is SYGVKD. CDR3 sequence (DNA): TGTGCCATCAAGGGGTCCTCGAACACTGAAGCTTTCTTT. It yields the protein CAIKGSSNTEAFF.

This clonotype was seen more than once but under ten times. V and J are TRBV7-2 and TRBJ2-1, with D possibly TRBD2 on 6 matching bases. V lost 4 bases and J lost 6, with 13 bases in between. The germline V gene has CDR1 SGHTA and CDR2 FQGNSA. CDR3 length: 14 amino acids. CDR3 region: CASSSGLALNEQFF. The DNA for the CDR3 is TGTGCCAGCAGCTCGGGACTCGCACTCAATGAGCAGTTCTTC. The full variable domain, in which reference TRBV7-2 and TRBJ2-1 provide the parts outside the CDR3, is GAGVSQSPSNKVTEKGKDVELRCDPISGHTALYWYRQSLGQGLEFLIYFQGNSAPDKSGLPSDRFSAERTGGSVSTLTIQRTQQEDSAVYLCASSSGLALNEQFFGPGTRLTVL.

This clonotype occurred many times. The CDR3 DNA reads TGCAGCATTTCCGGGACTAGCAATTACGAGCAGTACTTC. Its translation is CSISGTSNYEQYF. The chain carries TRBV20-1 and TRBJ2-7; TRBD2 aligns across 9 bases. Germline lookup yields CDR1 DFQATT and CDR2 SNEGSKA (reference sequence). The CDR3 loop spans 13 amino acids.

This clonotype has at least ten counts. The gene calls are TRBV20-1 and TRBJ2-7, with a weak D call TRBD2 (5 bases). V lost 4 bases and J lost 1, with 11 bases in between. Germline loops: CDR1 DFQATT, CDR2 SNEGSKA (reference sequence). CDR3 length: 13 amino acids. Written as DNA, the CDR3 is TGCAGTGCTATAAAAAGCGGATCCTACGAGCAGTACTTC. It is translated as CSAIKSGSYEQYF.

The V call is TRBV20-1, the J call TRBJ1-6; the D is unclear. This CDR3 region has 17 residues. Per germline, CDR1 DFQATT and CDR2 SNEGSKA (reference sequence). Trimming removed 5 bases from V and 0 bases from J, with 17 bases in between. In nucleotides, the CDR3 is TGCAGTGCTCCGAGGCCGCAGGCAAGCTCCTATAATTCACCCCTCCACTTT. This translates into CSAPRPQASSYNSPLHF.

The V and J genes are TRBV15 and TRBJ1-1, with 9 bases identical to TRBD1. This CDR3 contains 15 residues. Germline trimming cut 2 bases from V and 3 bases from J; bases unmatched to any gene: 4. CDR1 is LNHNV, CDR2 YYDKDF, per germline (reference sequence). The CDR3 spells CATSRMTGGYTEAFF. Here the CDR3 DNA reads TGTGCCACCAGCAGAATGACAGGGGGTTACACTGAAGCTTTCTTT.

This clonotype was counted only a few times. This chain links TRBV7-9 with TRBJ2-1; D ambiguous. The CDR3 consists of 11 residues. Germline V gene lookup returns CDR1 SEHNR and CDR2 FQNEAQ (reference sequence). V lost 1 base and J lost 15, with 10 bases in between. The CDR3 DNA reads TGTGCCAGCAGCTTAGTGACGGGCCCGTTCTTC. Residues: CASSLVTGPFF.

The chain has TRBV6-4 and TRBJ1-5; perhaps TRBD1 as D (5 bases). The ends were cut back, 5 bases at V and 7 bases at J, with 12 bases in the middle. CDR3 length: 13 residues. Germline V CDR1 and CDR2: MRHNA, SNTAGT. CDR3 residues: CASSPSRGQPQHF. The DNA of the CDR3 is TGTGCCAGCAGTCCCTCAAGGGGCCAGCCCCAGCATTTT.

The V gene is TRBV7-2, the J gene TRBJ2-2; no definite D call. The CDR3 spans 16 residues. Trimming removed 2 bases at V and 0 bases at J, with 10 bases between. CDR1 is SGHTA and CDR2 is FQGNSA in the germline V gene. The CDR3 loop is CASSLLGIANTGELFF. CDR3 nucleotides: TGTGCCAGCAGCTTACTGGGTATTGCGAACACCGGGGAGCTGTTTTTT.

This sequence joins TRBV5-1 and TRBJ2-3, with TRBD2 matching over 10 bases. The CDR3 is 14 residues long. V shed 6 bases, J shed 3 bases, and the junction held 4 bases outside the gene matches. From germline, CDR1 is SGHRS and CDR2 YFSETQ. The CDR3 nucleotides are TGCGCCAGCATAGCGGGAGGCGAGACAGATACGCAGTATTTT. As protein: CASIAGGETDTQYF.

The J gene is TRBJ2-5, the V gene TRBV7-2, with 14 bases identical to TRBD2. The CDR3 runs to 16 residues. Looked up from germline, CDR1 is SGHTA and CDR2 is FQGNSA. The ends lost 3 bases at V and 5 bases at J; junction bases unmatched: 5. In nucleotides, the CDR3 is TGTGCCAGCAGCTTGGTGGGGACTAGCGGGAGTGAGACCCAGTACTTC. Translated: CASSLVGTSGSETQYF.

This clonotype has only a few counts. The rearrangement uses TRBV7-2 and TRBJ2-7, with 7 bases identical to TRBD2. J was trimmed by 0 bases and V by 0 bases; bases with no gene match: 8. Germline CDR1 reads SGHTA; CDR2 reads FQGNSA. The CDR3 consists of 17 residues. CDR3 sequence: CASSLAGSGILSYEQYF. The CDR3 DNA is TGTGCCAGCAGCTTAGCCGGAAGCGGGATCCTCTCCTACGAGCAGTACTTC.

This clonotype has only a few counts. The rearrangement links TRBV13 to TRBJ2-1; 9 nucleotides line up with TRBD2. CDR3 size: 14 residues. Germline V gene data show CDR1 as PRHDT and CDR2 as FYEKMQ (reference sequence). Trimming at V came to 1 base and at J to 10 bases, leaving 5 bases not matched to a gene. For the CDR3, the DNA is TGTGCCAGCAGCTTAGTTGTAGCGGGAGTCGAGCAGTTCTTC. Protein: CASSLVVAGVEQFF.

This clonotype was seen ten or more times. The chain combines TRBV9 with TRBJ2-4; perhaps D is TRBD1 or TRBD2 (7 bases each). V dropped 7 bases and J dropped 0 bases, with 17 bases sitting between them. The CDR3 has 16 residues. Germline loops: CDR1 SGDLS, CDR2 YYNGEE. The CDR3 region has the DNA TGTGCCAGCTCCCAGGGGGGGTTGGTAGCCAAAAACATTCAGTACTTC. It is translated as CASSQGGLVAKNIQYF.

V and J are TRBV12-3 or TRBV12-4 and TRBJ2-5; D is uncertain. The CDR3 length is 15 residues. The V end lost 0 bases, the J end lost 1 base, and 9 bases lay between the germline ends. This CDR3 reads CASSLATGSQETQYF. The CDR3 bases are TGTGCCAGCAGTTTAGCTACCGGGTCCCAAGAGACCCAGTACTTC.

The chain uses TRBV19 and TRBJ2-1; TRBD1 aligns across 9 bases. With V trimmed by 7 bases and J by 3 bases, 10 bases remained unmatched. CDR3 length: 16 residues. Germline V gives CDR1 LNHDA, CDR2 SQIVND (reference sequence). The CDR3 coding sequence is TGTGCCAGTACTAGCTCCGGGACAGGGCGCTACAATGAGCAGTTCTTC. Translation gives CASTSSGTGRYNEQFF.

This clonotype occurred a few times. This chain joins TRBV7-2 and TRBJ1-5; D ambiguous. Germline V lookup: CDR1 SGHTA, CDR2 FQGNSA. The CDR3 spans 16 residues. Trimming shortened V by 5 bases and J by 6 bases, and 20 bases separated the two germline ends. The CDR3 spells CASSRTLGLDGQPQHF. The CDR3 nucleotides are TGTGCCAGCAGCCGCACGTTGGGTTTGGACGGTCAGCCCCAGCATTTT.

This clonotype was seen many times. In DNA form, the CDR3 reads TGTGCCAGCAGCTGGGGGGTAACCTACAATGAGCAGTTCTTC. Translated: CASSWGVTYNEQFF. The chain couples TRBV7-2 to TRBJ2-1; possibly TRBD2 for D (6 bases). The germline V and J ends were trimmed by 4 bases and 2 bases, with 9 bases remaining between them. This CDR3 has 14 amino acids. In germline, CDR1 is SGHTA, CDR2 FQGNSA. Drawing the rest from reference TRBV7-2 and TRBJ2-1, the complete variable domain is GAGVSQSPSNKVTEKGKDVELRCDPISGHTALYWYRQSLGQGLEFLIYFQGNSAPDKSGLPSDRFSAERTGGSVSTLTIQRTQQEDSAVYLCASSWGVTYNEQFFGPGTRLTVL.